The rows below give T cell receptor beta chains drawn from one sample of a study of blood T cell repertoires in COVID-19. TCRdb keeps only in-frame clones here, not all; method: immunoSEQ multiplex PCR. The data hold hundreds of thousands of clones, with about nine tenths observed a single time. The specimen was peripheral blood. The receptor set was obtained from a man aged 50 or older with COVID-19, enrolled during active disease. Each CDR3 is given with its conserved first and last residue. The order of the fields is J gene, D gene, clone size, V gene, CDR3 DNA, CDR3 protein. D genes are given only for firm matches. Expanded clones are given a class, and other clones once, few, many or no size at all.

TRBJ1-1,NA,NA,TRBV19,TGTGCCAGTAGAGCCAGGACAGTAGAAGCTTTCTTT,CASRARTVEAFF
TRBJ2-5,NA,few,TRBV5-4,TGTGCCAGCAGCTTGGACAGGATGGGGACCCAGTACTTC,CASSLDRMGTQYF
TRBJ2-3,TRBD1,NA,TRBV28,TGTGCCAGCAGTTTATCACAGGGGGTCACAGATACGCAGTATTTT,CASSLSQGVTDTQYF
TRBJ1-2,TRBD1,NA,TRBV19,TGTGCCAGTAGTATCGGACAGGGCGGTAACTATGGCTACACCTTC,CASSIGQGGNYGYTF
TRBJ1-4,TRBD1,NA,TRBV30,TGTGCCTGGACCTTCGGACAGGGGGGTGAAAAACTGTTTTTT,CAWTFGQGGEKLFF
TRBJ2-3,TRBD2,NA,TRBV27,TGTGCCAGCAGTGCCTCCGGGGGGGGATACACAGATACGCAGTATTTT,CASSASGGGYTDTQYF
TRBJ1-1,TRBD1,once,TRBV7-2,TGTGCCAGCAGGAGTAGGCAGGGGGCTTGGACTGAAGCTTTCTTT,CASRSRQGAWTEAFF
TRBJ2-1,NA,NA,TRBV18,TGTGCCAGCTCACGCGGGGGCGCGAATAACAATGAGCAGTTCTTC,CASSRGGANNNEQFF
TRBJ2-1,TRBD2,NA,TRBV4-3,TGCGCCAGCAGCCTAATAGCGGGGGATTACAATGAGCAGTTCTTC,CASSLIAGDYNEQFF
TRBJ2-3,NA,NA,TRBV5-1,TGCGCCAGCAGCCAAACAGGGTCGGTCACAGATACGCAGTATTTT,CASSQTGSVTDTQYF
TRBJ2-7,TRBD1,NA,TRBV27,TGTGCCAGCAGTCCTTGGGGGACAGGGGGCTACGAGCAGTACTTC,CASSPWGTGGYEQYF
TRBJ2-7,TRBD2,NA,TRBV5-1,TGCGCCAGCAGCTCCGGGACTAGCGGGAGCCACGAGCAGTACTTC,CASSSGTSGSHEQYF
TRBJ2-1,TRBD2,NA,TRBV5-1,TGCGCCAGCAGCTTTATCATGATAGCGGGGGCCTACAATGAGCAGTTCTTC,CASSFIMIAGAYNEQFF
TRBJ2-7,TRBD2,NA,TRBV28,TGTGCCAGCACCGGATGGGACTATTCCTACGAGCAGTACTTC,CASTGWDYSYEQYF
TRBJ2-1,TRBD2,NA,TRBV27,TGTGCCAGCAGTTTAAGGACTAGCGGGGGGGCTGGGAATGAGCAGTTCTTC,CASSLRTSGGAGNEQFF
TRBJ2-7,NA,NA,TRBV21-1,TGTGCCAGCAGCTGGGGGCAGGGGCCCTCCTACGAGCAGTACTTC,CASSWGQGPSYEQYF
TRBJ2-7,NA,NA,TRBV5-1,TGCGCCAGCAGCTTGGTTTCAGGGGTGATGGGCGAGCAGTACTTC,CASSLVSGVMGEQYF
TRBJ1-4,NA,NA,TRBV7-2,TGTGCCAGCAGCTTAGGGGGCTTGGGTAATGAAAAACTGTTTTTT,CASSLGGLGNEKLFF
TRBJ1-1,NA,NA,TRBV13,TGTGCCAGCAGTGTCCTCCGGGGTGAAGCTTTCTTT,CASSVLRGEAFF
TRBJ2-3,NA,NA,TRBV27,TGTGCCAGCAGTTTATGGAGTAGCACAGATACGCAGTATTTT,CASSLWSSTDTQYF
TRBJ1-1,TRBD1,NA,TRBV9,TGTGCCAGCAGCGTAGCTCCAGGGGGCTCTGAAGCTTTCTTT,CASSVAPGGSEAFF
TRBJ1-1,TRBD1,NA,TRBV25-1,TGTGCCAGCAGAGCGCCGACAGGGATGAACACTGAAGCTTTCTTT,CASRAPTGMNTEAFF
TRBJ1-6,TRBD1,once,TRBV5-1,TGCGCCAGCAGCTTGGCCTCCGGGACAGGGAATTCACCCCTCCACTTT,CASSLASGTGNSPLHF
TRBJ1-4,TRBD1,NA,TRBV5-4,TGTGCCAGCAGTTTAGGGGCCCCAGGGGGAGAAAAACTGTTTTTT,CASSLGAPGGEKLFF
TRBJ2-5,NA,NA,TRBV18,TGTGCCAGCTCACCTGACTACCAAGAGACCCAGTACTTC,CASSPDYQETQYF
TRBJ2-5,TRBD2,NA,TRBV2,TGTGCCAGCCTTACCGGCGGGGGGCAAGAGACCCAGTACTTC,CASLTGGGQETQYF
TRBJ1-4,NA,NA,TRBV18,TGTGCCAGCTCACCAGGAGCCGGGAATGAAAAACTGTTTTTT,CASSPGAGNEKLFF
TRBJ1-2,NA,few,TRBV6-2/TRBV6-3,TGTGCCAGCAGTTACCAGGGTGGGGACTATGGCTACACCTTC,CASSYQGGDYGYTF
TRBJ1-2,NA,NA,TRBV19,TGTGCCAGTAGGGACAGTTCCTATGGCTACACCTTC,CASRDSSYGYTF
TRBJ2-5,NA,once,TRBV4-3,TGCGCCAGCAGCCAAGACACAGGGAGTTCGGAGACCCAGTACTTC,CASSQDTGSSETQYF
TRBJ1-2,TRBD1,NA,TRBV3-1/TRBV3-2,TGTGCCAGCAGCCAAATGCAGGGGGCGATTGCCTATGGCTACACCTTC,CASSQMQGAIAYGYTF
TRBJ2-3,NA,NA,TRBV4-2,TGTGCCAGCAGCCAAGATCCGGGACTCCTTGGGGCAGATACGCAGTATTTT,CASSQDPGLLGADTQYF
TRBJ1-1,TRBD1,NA,TRBV7-9,TGTGCCAGCAGCCCACAGGGGACAATGAACACTGAAGCTTTCTTT,CASSPQGTMNTEAFF
TRBJ1-3,NA,NA,TRBV12-5,TGTGCTAGTGGTTTGGTACAAGTCGGAAACACCATATATTTT,CASGLVQVGNTIYF
TRBJ1-1,NA,NA,TRBV6-4,TGTGCCAGCAGTGACTCGAGGCCGATGAACACTGAAGCTTTCTTT,CASSDSRPMNTEAFF
TRBJ1-2,NA,NA,TRBV15,TGTGCCACCAGCGCTCGAGACGGACAGTTGAATGGCTACACCTTC,CATSARDGQLNGYTF
TRBJ2-3,NA,NA,TRBV11-2,TGTGCCAGCAGCTTATACGTGGGGCCGACAGATACGCAGTATTTT,CASSLYVGPTDTQYF
TRBJ1-3,NA,NA,TRBV3-1/TRBV3-2,TGTGCCAGCAGCCAAGGATTCCCGGACAACTCTGGAAACACCATATATTTT,CASSQGFPDNSGNTIYF
TRBJ2-1,NA,NA,TRBV5-4,TGTGCCAGCAGCCCCGGACAAGATAACAATGAGCAGTTCTTC,CASSPGQDNNEQFF
TRBJ1-2,NA,NA,TRBV18,TGTGCCAGCTCACAAGACAAGGCCTATGGCTACACCTTC,CASSQDKAYGYTF
TRBJ1-5,TRBD1,once,TRBV7-8,TGTGCCAGCAGCTCCTCATTGACAGGGCGGGAACAGCCCCAGCATTTT,CASSSSLTGREQPQHF
TRBJ2-3,TRBD2,NA,TRBV7-6,TGTGCCAGCAGCTTAGTTTCTAGCGGGAACACAGATACGCAGTATTTT,CASSLVSSGNTDTQYF
TRBJ1-4,NA,NA,TRBV7-2,TGTGCCAGCAGCTTAGTGGGCCCTAATGAAAAACTGTTTTTT,CASSLVGPNEKLFF
TRBJ1-3,NA,NA,TRBV5-1,TGCGCCAGCAGCCGGGAAGGGCTCGGAAACACCATATATTTT,CASSREGLGNTIYF
TRBJ2-6,TRBD1,NA,TRBV24-1,TGTGCCACAACTCCGGGACAGGGGGCCAATGGGGCCAACGTCCTGACTTTC,CATTPGQGANGANVLTF
TRBJ1-5,NA,few,TRBV5-8,TGTGCCAGCAGCCATCAGTCAGGGCGGGGTAAGCCCCAGCATTTT,CASSHQSGRGKPQHF
TRBJ1-3,TRBD1,NA,TRBV6-5,TGTGCCAGCAGGGGACAGGGTCTATCTGGAAACACCATATATTTT,CASRGQGLSGNTIYF
TRBJ2-5,NA,once,TRBV28,TGTGCCAGCACCTCGATAGGGGGAGAGCCCCAGTACTTC,CASTSIGGEPQYF
TRBJ1-2,TRBD1,once,TRBV5-1,TGCGCCAGCAGCTTGGGGGGCCAGGGGGCCGGCGGCTACACCTTC,CASSLGGQGAGGYTF
TRBJ1-1,NA,many,TRBV7-6,TGTGCCAGCAGCTTTGGGGGGGCAATTGAAGCTTTCTTT,CASSFGGAIEAFF
TRBJ2-3,TRBD2,few,TRBV19,TGTGCCAGTAGTAGGGGACTAGCGGGAGCCGCGGGCACAGATACGCAGTATTTT,CASSRGLAGAAGTDTQYF
TRBJ1-6,TRBD1,NA,TRBV27,TGTGCCAGCAGTTTAAGGTACAGGGGGGGTTCACCCCTCCACTTT,CASSLRYRGGSPLHF
TRBJ2-1,NA,NA,TRBV19,TGTGCCAGTAGTATACCTGGGCTGGGGGGCTACAATGAGCAGTTCTTC,CASSIPGLGGYNEQFF
TRBJ2-2,TRBD1,NA,TRBV7-2,TGTGCCAGCAGCTTGGTACAGGGGGTGAGCGGGGAGCTGTTTTTT,CASSLVQGVSGELFF
TRBJ2-1,TRBD2,NA,TRBV20-1,TGCAGTGCTAGTGCCCTAGCGGGATTCAATGAGCAGTTCTTC,CSASALAGFNEQFF